This entry describes one TCR beta chain. Its antigen has not been determined. Base quality data are lacking; no much larger clone is found one base away. Counted from cysteine to phenylalanine, this CDR3 has 16 amino acids. CDR3 DNA only is kept here, 48 bases in frame from base 1. The germline V gene encodes CDR1 SGHTA and CDR2 FQGTGA. V lost 2 bases and J lost 2 bases, and the count of bases not matched to a germline gene is 5. What this sample's time point label stands for: baseline before first vaccination. According to the study, the label for this sample's treatment or condition signals: meningococcal conjugate vaccine given as trial control. Vaccinee samples came from UK trials COV001 and COV002, including a single-blind randomized controlled phase 2/3 trial of AZD1222 (ChAdOx1 nCoV-19) in healthy adults. For TCRbeta chain sequencing, PBMC samples from trial participants were taken at day 0 and at day 28 after the second dose.

This sample is part of a study of T cell responses to AZD1222 COVID-19 vaccine (dated by TCRdb to about 2021). For the study in its entirety: TCR sequencing covered roughly 230 trial participants: 200 to 220 given two doses of AZD1222 and approximately 25 given two doses of MenACWY control vaccine. Trial participants were enrolled by age into subgroups of 18-55, 56-69 and 70-plus years, and around 150, 29 and 61 TCR-sequenced participants, respectively, were included in these subgroups. The full study reports these points: Conclusions about previously exposed vaccinees are limited because only 6 or 7 AZD1222 recipients were SARS-CoV-2 seropositive at baseline. A significant rise in spike-specific TCR breadth and depth was observed after two AZD1222 doses relative to day 0 and relative to MenACWY recipients. Epitopes outside the regions mutated in the B.1.351 and B.1.1.7 variants were reportedly recognized by nearly half of the unique spike-specific TCRs. Because no samples from the day 14 peak response were available, repertoires could be characterized only after the peak T cell response. The vaccine-associated CD4 TCRs covered the entire spike protein, and the dominant responses fell in regions 160-218 and 743-854. The 56-69-year group was small, and its depth increase did not reach significance, likely because of low power. Participants were mostly white British and included more females than males, and it was suggested by the authors that clonal diversity may have been underestimated.

The CDR3 regions of human TCRbeta chains were analyzed by immunosequencing. As for the authors' bioinformatics: TCRs in the repertoires were compared against a reference library of SARS-CoV-2-specific TCRs that had been generated with the MIRA antigen-specificity platform. Breadth was defined as the fraction of unique TCRs that were SARS-CoV-2-associated. Depth was defined as the fraction of total T cells that were SARS-CoV-2-associated. Using the MIRA data, each spike-specific TCR was mapped to the spike region that the TCR reacts to and placed in a CD4 or CD8 class. Log10-transformed breadth and depth values were compared by one-way ANOVA with Sidak's multiple comparisons tests. As stored in TCRdb, this immuneACCESS dataset retains in-frame rearrangements with V and J assigned. A fraction of the clones does not appear; measured against another copy, unresolved V genes explain less than half of the discrepancy, and the remainder lacks a known reason. The V and J calls and clone size are taken from that table; D and trimming were inferred from the DNA. The sample yields approximately 150,000 clones; about 91% were counted once. The ten largest clonotypes hold 4.4% of the sample.

The chain employs TRBV7-3 and TRBJ1-3; TRBD1 agrees with 8 junctional bases. The origin of this receptor is an adult in good health. The sample here was peripheral blood, taken on day 0 of MenACWY control vaccination. The CDR3 has the sequence CASSLYSQGAGNTIYF. Read as DNA, the sequence is TGTGCCAGCAGCTTATACTCACAGGGGGCTGGAAACACCATATATTTT. The variable domain in full, with residues beyond the CDR3 obtained from the reference TRBV7-3 and TRBJ1-3 genes, is GAGVSQTPSNKVTEKGKYVELRCDPISGHTALYWYRQSLGQGPEFLIYFQGTGAADDSGLPNDRFFAVRPEGSVSTLKIQRTERGDSAVYLCASSLYSQGAGNTIYFGEGSWLTVV.